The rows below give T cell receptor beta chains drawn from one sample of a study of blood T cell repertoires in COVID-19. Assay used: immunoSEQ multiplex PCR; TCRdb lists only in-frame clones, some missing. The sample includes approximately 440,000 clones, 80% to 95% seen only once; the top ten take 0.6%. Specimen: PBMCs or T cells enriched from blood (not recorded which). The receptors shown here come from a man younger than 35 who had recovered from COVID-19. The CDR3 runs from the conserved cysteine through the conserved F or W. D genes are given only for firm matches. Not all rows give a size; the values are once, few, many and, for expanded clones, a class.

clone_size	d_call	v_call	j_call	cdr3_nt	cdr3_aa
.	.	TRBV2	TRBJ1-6	TGTGCCAGCAGTGATTTGGAGATTTCACCCCTCCACTTT	CASSDLEISPLHF
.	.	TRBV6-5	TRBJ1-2	TGTGCCAGCAGTTACTCGAGGGCGGGCTATGGCTACACCTTC	CASSYSRAGYGYTF
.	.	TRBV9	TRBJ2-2	TGTGCCAGCAGCCCGAGGACGGGGTACACCGGGGAGCTGTTTTTT	CASSPRTGYTGELFF
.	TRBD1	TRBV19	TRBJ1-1	TGTGCCAGTTTCCCTCCGGACAGGCCGAACACTGAAGCTTTCTTT	CASFPPDRPNTEAFF
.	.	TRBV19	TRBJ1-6	TGTGCCAGTAGTATAGATCTGGCAGGGATATCACCCCTCCACTTT	CASSIDLAGISPLHF
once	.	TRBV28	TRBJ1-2	TGTGCCAGCAGTCCCCAGCGGGAGGGCTACACCTTC	CASSPQREGYTF
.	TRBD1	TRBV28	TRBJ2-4	TGTGCCAGCAGTTCCCGGACAGGGGGCTTTTTAGTTCAGTACTTC	CASSSRTGGFLVQYF
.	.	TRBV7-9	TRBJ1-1	TGTGCCAGCAGCCCCGGTTACACTGAAGCTTTCTTT	CASSPGYTEAFF
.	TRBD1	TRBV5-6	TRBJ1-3	TGTGCCAGCAGCTCCGGGACAGGGAGCCCTGGAAACACCATATATTTT	CASSSGTGSPGNTIYF
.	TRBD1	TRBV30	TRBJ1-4	TGTGCCTGGGGACAGGGGGCGCCTAATGAAAAACTGTTTTTT	CAWGQGAPNEKLFF
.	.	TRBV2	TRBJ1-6	TGTGCCAGCAGGACTCTTGCAGCTTTCTCACCCCTCCACTTT	CASRTLAAFSPLHF
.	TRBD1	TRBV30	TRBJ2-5	TGTGCCTGGAGTGTACTTCAGGGGGTAGGGGAAGAGACCCAGTACTTC	CAWSVLQGVGEETQYF
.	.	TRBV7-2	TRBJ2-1	TGTGCCAGCAGATATTCCGGGACAACGGAGCAGTTCTTC	CASRYSGTTEQFF